This TCR beta chain was sequenced during a study of CD8 T cells in Susac syndrome. Blood CD8+ and CD4+ T cells underwent high-throughput TCR beta sequencing. As controls, healthy donors matched for age and sex were used. Random hexamers were used to reverse transcribe the RNA input (roughly 0.5 to 1 ug). The method of amplification for TCR beta CDR3 was immunoSEQ multiplex PCR, covering 54 Vbeta and 13 Jbeta. MiXCR, run by TCRdb on the immunoSEQ multiplex PCR reads, gives a single entry per CDR3 protein. The table records roughly 180,000 distinct CDR3 sequences, approximately 94% of them present only once. Trimming took off 4 bases at V and 2 bases at J, with 16 bases between the two ends. The CDR3 totals 15 residues. From germline, CDR1 is SGHRS and CDR2 YFSETQ.

Sequenced input: CD4+ T cells from PBMCs. The sequence came from a human donor in good health. V gene TRBV5-1 combines with J gene TRBJ2-7; maybe TRBD1 (6 bases). The CDR3 sequence is CASSPLDRPAYEQYF. The CDR3 DNA is TGCGCCAGCAGCCCGCTCGACAGGCCTGCCTACGAGCAGTACTTC. Supplemented by reference TRBV5-1 and TRBJ2-7, the full variable domain reads KAGVTQTPRYLIKTRGQQVTLSCSPISGHRSVSWYQQTPGQGLQFLFEYFSETQRNKGNFPGRFSGRQFSNSRSEMNVSTLELGDSALYLCASSPLDRPAYEQYFGPGTRLTVT.